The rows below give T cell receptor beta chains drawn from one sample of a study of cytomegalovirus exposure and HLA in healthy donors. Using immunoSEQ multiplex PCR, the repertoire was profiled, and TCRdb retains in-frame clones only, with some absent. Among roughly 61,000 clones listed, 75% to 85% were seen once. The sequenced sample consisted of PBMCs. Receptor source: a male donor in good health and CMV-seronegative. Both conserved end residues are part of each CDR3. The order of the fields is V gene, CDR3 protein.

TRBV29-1	CSVEEGGGTDTQYF
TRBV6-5	CASSYSTGNYGYTF
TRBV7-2	CASSLRVGQGYDEQFF
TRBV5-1	CASSPGTRGSYNEQFF
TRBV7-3	CASSSPRATGTGGTDTQYF
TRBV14	CASSPVYSGTETYEQYF
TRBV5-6	CSSSLAGGGTDTQYF
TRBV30	CAWSVAGSQPQHF
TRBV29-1	CSGQGGETQYF
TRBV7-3	CASSLGTPDTQYF
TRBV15	CATSRGGTGGGEKLFF
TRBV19	CASQGLAGGGTGELFF
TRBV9	CASSVASMTEAFF
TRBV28	CASSLGQGLQPQHF
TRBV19	CASSVREGQYF
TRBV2	CASSYSGGRAKNIQYF
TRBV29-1	CSVTGQGSTEAFF
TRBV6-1	CASSEPPGTPHF
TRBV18	CASTPSENSPLHF
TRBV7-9	CASSPRLERGFDGGDTQYF
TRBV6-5	CASSSARGDQPQHF
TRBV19	CASSIGGMGTEAFF
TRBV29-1	CSVEGRGANYGYTF
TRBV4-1	CASSVIQGTTEAFF
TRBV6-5	CASSYSREGTGELFF
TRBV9	CASSVRGADTQYF
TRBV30	CAWSQSPGGFMNTEAFF
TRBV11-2	CASSIIAGGSDTQYF
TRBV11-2	CASSRRGTSGTDTQYF
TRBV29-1	CSVEGQTNTEAFF
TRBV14	CASSHTGFSVDTEAFF
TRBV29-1	CSVVTQNDRAGWNTEAFF
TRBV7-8	CASTNQDRARFF
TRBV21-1	CASSTRAGGLDGYTF
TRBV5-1	CASSFSEAGNTIYF
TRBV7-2	CASSSAGTGPYEQYF
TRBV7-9	CASSSRDLHNSPLHF
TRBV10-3	CAISNPGQGTGEQYF
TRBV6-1	CASSEIGTGEETQYF
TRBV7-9	CASSLQGLNEKLFF
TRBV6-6	CASSPGLALNTGELFF
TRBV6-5	CASSPWTGTDSPLHF
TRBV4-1	CASSQEGGSSSYEQYF
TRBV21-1	CASSKGGAPGTYNEQFF
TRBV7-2	CASRGTASSYNEQFF
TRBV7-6	CASSLDQGNTGELFF
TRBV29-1	CSVVKAGQETQYF
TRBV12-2	CASRLAWRQGVGGYTF
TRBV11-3	CASSSNAGDTQYF
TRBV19	CASSEDREPGNTIYF
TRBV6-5	CASSYSLSGGVGEQFF
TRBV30	CAWSEKRGGYTF
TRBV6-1	CASHRQGYGYTF